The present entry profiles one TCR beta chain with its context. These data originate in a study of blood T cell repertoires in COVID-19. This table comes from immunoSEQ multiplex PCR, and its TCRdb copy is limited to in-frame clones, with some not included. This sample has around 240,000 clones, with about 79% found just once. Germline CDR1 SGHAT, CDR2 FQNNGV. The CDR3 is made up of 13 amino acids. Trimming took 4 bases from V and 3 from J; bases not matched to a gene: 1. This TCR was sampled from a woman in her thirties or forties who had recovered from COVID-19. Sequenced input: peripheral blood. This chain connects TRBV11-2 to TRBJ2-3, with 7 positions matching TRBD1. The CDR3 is CASSWGQTDTQYF. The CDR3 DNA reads TGTGCCAGCAGCTGGGGACAGACAGATACGCAGTATTTT.